This T cell receptor (beta chain) was observed in a study of Graves' ophthalmopathy and Graves' hyperthyroidism. Study background: Untreated patients at initial diagnosis provided peripheral blood. Notes on the study in general: Appearing in blood as well were most expanded thyroid clonotypes above 0.001 frequency.

The CDR3 sequence is 16 residues long. The germline V gene encodes CDR1 MNHEY and CDR2 SVGEGT. Trimming removed 2 bases from V and 5 bases from J; junction bases left unmatched: 10. Regarding this clonotype: No antigen is known for it.

Clinical symptoms, serum thyroxine, TRAb, thyroid ultrasound and orbital computed tomography determined diagnosis. As the starting material, over 9 ml of fresh peripheral blood yielded the PBMCs. RNA transcripts were the source from which TCR beta CDR3 regions were amplified. A first-round RT-PCR used HTBI primers, followed by a second-round multiplex PCR. TCRdb reprocessed the multiplex PCR reads with MiXCR, giving one entry per CDR3 protein. The top ten hold 44% of the sample, which has 740,000 or so distinct CDR3 sequences, approximately 40% seen once. The sample taken for sequencing was peripheral blood. This chain connects TRBV6-2 or TRBV6-3 to TRBJ1-2, with 8 positions matching TRBD1. The clonotype comes from an adult man with Graves' ophthalmopathy. The CDR3 loop is CASSYVGTGALYGYTF. The CDR3 nucleotides read TGTGCCAGCAGTTACGTCGGGACAGGAGCCCTGTATGGCTACACCTTC.